This T cell receptor (beta chain) appears in the sequencing data of a study of cytomegalovirus exposure and HLA in healthy donors. This CDR3 contains 13 residues. J was trimmed by 4 bases and V by 3 bases; bases with no gene match: 5. Germline V gene lookup returns CDR1 SQVTM and CDR2 ANQGSEA. PCR amplification relied on 60 Vbeta primers (plus 13 Jbeta primers). Generated by immunoSEQ multiplex PCR, the TCRdb table keeps only in-frame clones and is missing some. The sample consists of 150,000 to 200,000 clones, roughly 80% of them appearing once. Sequenced sample: PBMCs. The gene calls are TRBV29-1 and TRBJ2-7, with 8 nucleotides matching TRBD1. The TCR was taken from a man younger than 35 in good health and CMV-seropositive. As DNA, the CDR3 is TGCAGCGTTGACCCAGGGACAGGTTACGAGCAGTACTTC. It translates to CSVDPGTGYEQYF.